This entry concerns a single T cell receptor beta chain. CDR1 is KGHSY and CDR2 is FQNENV in the germline V gene. CDR3 size: 19 residues. Trimming took off 5 bases at V and 5 bases at J, with 28 bases between the two ends. The data belong to a study of blood T cell repertoires in COVID-19. Clones were read by immunoSEQ multiplex PCR, and TCRdb kept only the in-frame ones, dropping some. The sample has around 340,000 clones; roughly nine tenths are singletons. The receptor's source is a woman aged 55 to 70 with COVID-19, enrolled during active disease. Input material: peripheral blood. The chain combines TRBV16 with TRBJ1-3, with D maybe TRBD1 (6 bases). The CDR3 protein is CASSTTGTLRGSGRNTIYF. Written as DNA, the CDR3 is TGTGCCAGCAGCACGACCGGGACACTAAGGGGCTCGGGTAGAAACACCATATATTTT.